Each of the 25 T cell receptor beta chains below was sequenced from the same sample in a study of cytomegalovirus exposure and HLA in healthy donors. Primers included in the PCR were 60 Vbeta and 13 Jbeta primers. Here immunoSEQ multiplex PCR was the method, and the copy in TCRdb shows in-frame clones only, minus some. Here the sample spans about 150,000 clones, approximately 64% being singletons. The material sequenced was PBMCs. The origin of the receptors is a woman in her 40s in good health and CMV-seronegative.

This clone appeared once. This chain connects TRBV9 to TRBJ1-1, with D unresolved. CDR1 and CDR2 from the germline V gene are SGDLS and YYNGEE. This CDR3 has 14 amino acids. Trimming stripped 3 bases from V and 0 bases from J, with 9 bases between. CDR3 nucleotide sequence: TGTGCCAGCAGCGCCGGGTGGATGAACACTGAAGCTTTCTTT. Translating it yields CASSAGWMNTEAFF.

This clone was detected a few times. The V gene is TRBV6-6, the J gene TRBJ2-3, with 9 bases lining up with TRBD1. The CDR3 totals 15 residues. Trimming at V came to 10 bases and at J to 0 bases, leaving 8 bases not matched to a gene. The germline CDR1 and CDR2 sequences are MNHNY and SVGAGI (reference sequence). The CDR3 sequence: CATKGQGTSTDTQYF. The DNA for the CDR3 is TGTGCCACTAAAGGACAGGGGACTAGCACAGATACGCAGTATTTT.

The gene calls are TRBV28 and TRBJ2-1, with 12 bases lining up with TRBD2. Trimming cost V 5 bases and J 7 bases; bases outside gene matches: 21. CDR1 MDHEN and CDR2 SYDVKM come from the germline V gene. The CDR3 has 20 residues. The CDR3 nucleotides are TGTGCCAGCAGTCCCATACTAGCGGGGGGCCTGGGTGGGGGCTATAATGAGCAGTTCTTC. Translated, it gives CASSPILAGGLGGGYNEQFF.

The CDR3 sequence is CASSPPQPGTVWNGYTF. The CDR3 DNA reads TGTGCCAGCAGTCCCCCCCAACCAGGGACAGTTTGGAATGGCTACACCTTC. The chain joins TRBV28 to TRBJ1-2; the match to TRBD1 covers 7 bases. This CDR3 is 17 amino acids long. The V segment lost 5 bases and the J segment 6 bases; nucleotides outside the gene matches: 18. CDR1 and CDR2 (germline): MDHEN, SYDVKM.

This chain uses TRBV5-1 with TRBJ2-1; weak D call: TRBD1 (5 bases). Trimming pared 0 bases from V and 0 bases from J, leaving 7 bases between. In germline, CDR1 is SGHRS, CDR2 YFSETQ. The CDR3 sequence is 15 residues long. The CDR3 sequence: CASSLGTLSYNEQFF. The CDR3 DNA reads TGCGCCAGCAGCTTGGGGACACTCTCCTACAATGAGCAGTTCTTC.

The chain joins TRBV19 to TRBJ2-6; D not resolved. The CDR3 contains 16 residues. Germline V gene data show CDR1 as LNHDA and CDR2 as SQIVND (reference sequence). The CDR3 DNA reads TGTGCTAGAGTGGCAGGCGTTCCCTCTGGGGCCAACGTCCTGACTTTC. Its protein product is CARVAGVPSGANVLTF. The whole variable domain, filled in from reference TRBV19 and TRBJ2-6, reads DGGITQSPKYLFRKEGQNVTLSCEQNLNHDAMYWYRQDPGQGLRLIYYSQIVNDFQKGDIAEGYSVSREKKESFPLTVTSAQKNPTAFYLCARVAGVPSGANVLTFGAGSRLTVL.

This clone has just a few counts. The J gene is TRBJ1-1, the V gene TRBV2; D is possibly TRBD1 (6 bases). From germline, CDR1 is SNHLY and CDR2 FYNNEI. V lost 6 bases, J lost 8 bases, and 10 bases lay in between. The CDR3 runs 11 residues. CDR3 nucleotides: TGTGCCAGCAGAGCCGGGACAGAAGCTTTCTTT. It translates to CASRAGTEAFF. Full variable domain (rest looked up from reference TRBV2 and TRBJ1-1): EPEVTQTPSHQVTQMGQEVILRCVPISNHLYFYWYRQILGQKVEFLVSFYNNEISEKSEIFDDQFSVERPDGSNFTLKIRSTKLEDSAMYFCASRAGTEAFFGQGTRLTVV.

V gene TRBV7-8 combines with J gene TRBJ1-2; 8 bases agree with TRBD1. CDR3 length: 14 amino acids. Germline V gene sequence: CDR1 SGHVS, CDR2 FQNEAQ. V shed 4 bases, J shed 3 bases, and the junction held 4 bases outside the gene matches. As DNA, the CDR3 is TGTGCCAGCAGCTCAGGGGGCAGCGACTATGGCTACACCTTC. It yields the protein CASSSGGSDYGYTF.

This sequence joins TRBV5-6 and TRBJ2-2, with D unresolved. V was trimmed by 0 bases and J by 6 bases, leaving 12 bases between them. CDR1 and CDR2 from the germline V gene are SGHDT and YYEEEE. The CDR3 totals 15 residues. In DNA form, the CDR3 reads TGTGCCAGCAGCTTGGGGCAGGCTTTCTCCGGGGAGCTGTTTTTT. Protein: CASSLGQAFSGELFF.

The chain employs TRBV7-8 and TRBJ1-1; no reliable D call. The CDR3 is 16 residues long. Germline V gene data show CDR1 as SGHVS and CDR2 as FQNEAQ. V gave up 4 bases and J gave up 5 bases, with 20 bases separating them. CDR3 coding DNA: TGTGCCAGCAGCTCGCCTGAGAGGGCCCCTGGGACTGAAGCTTTCTTT. Translation gives CASSSPERAPGTEAFF.

The V call is TRBV7-7, the J call TRBJ2-5; 9 bases fit TRBD1. Germline loops: CDR1 SSHAT, CDR2 FNYEAQ (reference sequence). This CDR3 contains 13 residues. After removal of 9 bases from V and 4 bases from J, the junction contained 6 bases not matched to a gene. The CDR3 sequence is CASAKQGAETQYF. Written as DNA, the CDR3 is TGTGCCAGTGCTAAACAGGGGGCAGAGACCCAGTACTTC.

The V gene is TRBV4-3, the J gene TRBJ1-2, with 7 bases lining up with TRBD1. Trimming took 0 bases from V and 8 from J; bases not matched to a gene: 6. Germline loops: CDR1 LGHNA, CDR2 YSLEER. This CDR3 spans 14 amino acids. CDR3 in DNA: TGCGCCAGCAGCCAAGATAGGGGGCCTTGGGGCTACACCTTC. Protein sequence: CASSQDRGPWGYTF.

This clone was counted only a few times. The genes are TRBV30 and TRBJ1-6; D is ambiguous. CDR3 length: 11 amino acids. The ends were cut back, 2 bases at V and 7 bases at J, with 3 bases in the middle. Germline V gives CDR1 GTSNPN, CDR2 SVGIG (reference sequence). CDR3 in amino acids: CAWSTNSPLHF. The CDR3 DNA follows: TGTGCCTGGAGTACAAATTCACCCCTCCACTTT.

The chain combines TRBV11-2 with TRBJ2-5, with D tentatively TRBD2 (7 bases). The V end was cut by 3 bases, the J end by 4 bases, with 27 bases between. The CDR3 length is 19 residues. Per germline, CDR1 SGHAT and CDR2 FQNNGV. In nucleotides, the CDR3 is TGTGCCAGCAGCTTGATTAGAAGGGACAAGGGGGAGGGGGGAGAGACCCAGTACTTC. It codes for CASSLIRRDKGEGGETQYF.

The chain uses TRBV5-6 and TRBJ2-1; D not certain. The CDR3 is 17 residues long. V lost 0 bases and J 0 bases, leaving 13 bases between the germline ends. CDR1 SGHDT and CDR2 YYEEEE come from the germline V gene. CDR3 region: CASSLVTDSRSYNEQFF. The DNA for the CDR3 is TGTGCCAGCAGCTTGGTGACCGACTCTCGCTCCTACAATGAGCAGTTCTTC.

The V gene is TRBV2, the J gene TRBJ1-4, with D perhaps matching TRBD1 (6 bases). There are 15 residues in the CDR3. Trimming left V 7 bases short and J 2 bases short, with 14 bases between. Per the germline V gene, CDR1 is SNHLY and CDR2 is FYNNEI. The CDR3 DNA follows: TGTGCCAGCACTAGGGGGGGAAATACTAATGAAAAACTGTTTTTT. It translates to CASTRGGNTNEKLFF.

This clone was seen a handful of times. The chain carries TRBV7-3 and TRBJ2-1, with D perhaps matching TRBD1 (5 bases). V was clipped by 5 bases and J by 0 bases, with 11 bases between them. Germline lookup yields CDR1 SGHTA and CDR2 FQGTGA. This CDR3 has 15 residues. Here the CDR3 reads CASSPQVSSYNEQFF. The CDR3 DNA follows: TGTGCCAGCAGCCCACAGGTCAGCTCCTACAATGAGCAGTTCTTC.

The chain combines TRBV7-8 with TRBJ1-1, with TRBD1 as a possible D gene (5 bases). Per germline, CDR1 SGHVS and CDR2 FQNEAQ. Trimming removed 6 bases from V and 4 bases from J, with 15 bases in between. The CDR3 is 14 residues long. The CDR3 sequence is CASRNQGQATEAFF. CDR3 nucleotides: TGTGCCAGCAGAAATCAGGGCCAAGCCACTGAAGCTTTCTTT.

As for this clone: The sample has other DNA sequences that encode this CDR3 too. V gene TRBV5-1 combines with J gene TRBJ2-2, with D unresolved. The CDR3 loop spans 12 amino acids. From germline, CDR1 is SGHRS and CDR2 YFSETQ. V was clipped by 4 bases and J by 1 base, with 2 bases between them. CDR3 sequence reads: CASSLNTGELFF. DNA of the CDR3: TGCGCCAGCAGCCTGAACACCGGGGAGCTGTTTTTT.

The rearrangement uses TRBV6-4 and TRBJ2-2, with 9 nucleotides matching TRBD2. The CDR3 runs 19 residues. Germline V gene sequence: CDR1 MRHNA, CDR2 SNTAGT. With 1 base clipped from V and 1 base from J, the junction kept 10 bases outside the gene matches. The CDR3 sequence is CASSDYGSGGPVNTGELFF. The CDR3 DNA reads as TGTGCCAGCAGTGACTATGGTAGCGGGGGCCCCGTGAACACCGGGGAGCTGTTTTTT.

This rearrangement joins TRBV4-3 to TRBJ1-4, with D hard to call. Germline-derived CDR1 and CDR2 are LGHNA and YSLEER. The V and J ends lost 0 bases and 8 bases respectively, with 13 bases between them. The CDR3 totals 15 residues. The chain's CDR3 is CASSQEVDIPEKLFF. The CDR3 DNA follows: TGCGCCAGCAGCCAAGAGGTAGACATCCCCGAAAAACTGTTTTTT.

The rearrangement joins TRBV9 to TRBJ1-1; D not resolved. Per the germline V gene, CDR1 is SGDLS and CDR2 is YYNGEE. The length of the CDR3 is 14 residues. Trimming shortened V by 4 bases and J by 1 base, and 11 bases separated the two germline ends. CDR3 sequence reads: CASSPETKNTEAFF. CDR3 DNA sequence: TGTGCCAGCAGCCCAGAGACTAAGAACACTGAAGCTTTCTTT.

This rearrangement joins TRBV19 to TRBJ1-2; D possibly corresponds to TRBD1 (5 bases). The CDR3 covers 14 residues. Trimming left V 6 bases short and J 2 bases short, with 13 bases between. Germline V gene data show CDR1 as LNHDA and CDR2 as SQIVND (reference sequence). The CDR3 protein is CASSVQAGNYGYTF. In nucleotides, the CDR3 is TGTGCCAGTAGCGTACAGGCAGGGAACTATGGCTACACCTTC.

V gene TRBV18 combines with J gene TRBJ1-1; D is uncertain. CDR1 KGHSH and CDR2 LQKENI come from the germline V gene. This CDR3 is 11 amino acids long. V was pared by 4 bases and J by 8 bases, with 8 bases between. The CDR3 sequence: CASSLSEEAFF. The CDR3 DNA sequence: TGTGCCAGCTCACTAAGCGAGGAAGCTTTCTTT. The variable domain in full, completed from reference TRBV18 and TRBJ1-1, reads NAGVMQNPRHLVRRRGQEARLRCSPMKGHSHVYWYRQLPEEGLKFMVYLQKENIIDESGMPKERFSAEFPKEGPSILRIQQVVRGDSAAYFCASSLSEEAFFGQGTRLTVV.

The rearrangement links TRBV28 to TRBJ2-7; a possible D gene is TRBD1 (6 bases). The V and J ends lost 2 bases and 2 bases respectively, with 10 bases between them. CDR3 length: 14 residues. Germline-derived CDR1 and CDR2 are MDHEN and SYDVKM. The CDR3 nucleotides read TGTGCCAGCAGTTTACAGGGGTTCGCCTACGAGCAGTACTTC. Its protein product is CASSLQGFAYEQYF.